This TCR beta chain was found in a study of molecular identifiers for immune sequencing clone quantification. Study-level points and caveats: Sizes of highly expanded clones could be underestimated through identical TCRs sharing a barcode. Investigators reportedly could detect spiked Jurkat TCR RNA from one cell among approximately 930,000 naive cells.

The CDR3 length is 14 residues. V lost 6 bases and J lost 2, with 12 bases in between. One entry per CDR3 protein, called by TCRdb with MiXCR from the PCR reads. The repertoire has about 320,000 distinct CDR3 sequences, around 21% of them found once; the top ten carry over 0.7%. This clonotype was picked up many times. Its matching antigen is unknown. The receptor was derived from a human donor in good health. Some libraries in this study had Jurkat cell RNA spiked in. Sequences were obtained from naive CD8+ T cells from blood, with Jurkat cell RNA spiked in. As for subset: FACS-sorted CD8+CD4-CCR7+CD45RA+ naive T cells. This chain connects TRBV12-3 or TRBV12-4 to TRBJ2-3, with a possible D match to TRBD2 (6 bases). The CDR3 spells CASSGGEDTDTQYF. The CDR3 DNA follows: TGTGCCAGCAGCGGAGGGGAGGACACAGATACGCAGTATTTT.